The clone carrying this T cell receptor beta chain was seen at least ten times. The CDR3 contains 15 residues. Between the trimmed V and J ends, which lost 1 base and 4 bases, there was a span of 11 bases. Germline lookup yields CDR1 MNHEY and CDR2 SMNVEV (reference sequence). The data are from a study of T cells in Graves' hyperthyroidism and ophthalmopathy. About the study: Upon initial diagnosis and before any treatment, peripheral blood was collected.

The PBMCs were sourced from fresh peripheral blood (about 10 ml). There were TCR beta CDR3 regions amplified from RNA transcripts. The HTBI primer set served for first-round RT-PCR of the TCR CDR3. TCRdb redid the calling of the multiplex PCR reads with MiXCR, one entry per CDR3 protein. The sample includes 500,000 to 650,000 distinct CDR3 sequences, approximately 17% of them seen just once. The J gene is TRBJ2-1, the V gene TRBV27, with a possible D match to TRBD1 (6 bases). Sequencing was carried out using blood. The clonotype was recovered from a woman aged 18-30 years with Graves' ophthalmopathy. CDR3 sequence: CASSLLGQLYNEQFF. Here the CDR3 DNA reads TGTGCCAGCAGTTTATTGGGACAACTATACAATGAGCAGTTCTTC.